This is a list of T cell receptor beta chains from one sample in a study of immune evolution from preneoplasia to lung adenocarcinoma. The data were produced by immunoSEQ multiplex PCR, yet TCRdb's version contains in-frame clones alone and is incomplete. The table lists 20,000 to 25,000 clones, 75% of them singletons. The specimen was FFPE invasive lung adenocarcinoma tissue. The receptor source for this set is a person in their sixties or seventies with lung adenocarcinoma. CDR3s include the opening cysteine and the closing phenylalanine or tryptophan. The order of the fields is D gene, clone size, J gene, V gene, CDR3 DNA, CDR3 protein. The D gene is left open where the match is weak. Clone size, where shown, is once, few, many, or a class for clones that have expanded.

>.|.|TRBJ1-5|TRBV18
TGTGCCAGCTCCCCTACTCCCCAAGATCAGCCCCAGCATTTT
CASSPTPQDQPQHF
>.|few|TRBJ1-5|TRBV10-3
TGTGCCATCAGTGAGTCCGCAGTAAGCAATCAGCCCCAGCATTTT
CAISESAVSNQPQHF
>.|.|TRBJ2-1|TRBV19
TGTGCCAGTAGACGGAGCAGTGACTCCTACAATGAGCAGTTCTTC
CASRRSSDSYNEQFF
>.|.|TRBJ1-3|TRBV5-1
TGCGCCAGCAGGCCGGAGAGCTCTGGAAACACCATATATTTT
CASRPESSGNTIYF
>.|few|TRBJ2-7|TRBV5-4
TGCGCCAGCAGCCAACCAGGGGCCCTGGGCTCGTACGAGCAGTACTTC
CASSQPGALGSYEQYF
>TRBD1|few|TRBJ1-3|TRBV5-1
TGCGCCAGCAGCTCCGGACAGGGCGCGGGCTCTGGAAACACCATATATTTT
CASSSGQGAGSGNTIYF
>.|few|TRBJ2-1|TRBV11-3
TGTGCCAGCAAGGCTAGCGAAAATGAGCAGTTCTTC
CASKASENEQFF
>TRBD2|medium-sized|TRBJ2-7|TRBV5-1
TGCGCCAGCAGCTGGACTAGCTCCTACGAGCAGTACTTC
CASSWTSSYEQYF
>TRBD2|.|TRBJ2-7|TRBV7-9
TGTGCCAGCAGCCCCACCGGGGGGGCATTCTACGAGCAGTACTTC
CASSPTGGAFYEQYF
>.|.|TRBJ1-3|TRBV5-4
TGTGCCAGCAGTTCTGACAGGCGCACCGAAAACACCATATATTTT
CASSSDRRTENTIYF
>.|.|TRBJ1-4|TRBV5-1
TGCGCCAGCAGCTCCCGAGGGGGGGCGACTAATGAAAAACTGTTTTTT
CASSSRGGATNEKLFF
>.|.|TRBJ2-2|TRBV10-1
TGCGCCAGCAGTCGACAGAGTACCGGGGAGCTGTTTTTT
CASSRQSTGELFF
>.|.|TRBJ1-5|TRBV28
TGTGCCAGCAGTTTAATAGGTTTCTATCAGCCCCAGCATTTT
CASSLIGFYQPQHF
>TRBD2|.|TRBJ2-3|TRBV7-2
TGTGCCAGCAGCCCTCAAGCGGGACGCGCAGATACGCAGTATTTT
CASSPQAGRADTQYF
>TRBD1|.|TRBJ2-7|TRBV28
TGTGCCAGCGGAAGGACAGGGGGCTACGAGCAGTACTTC
CASGRTGGYEQYF
>TRBD1|.|TRBJ2-2|TRBV10-3
TGTGCCATCGGGGACAGTCCCGTCAGGGCGAACACCGGGGAGCTGTTTTTT
CAIGDSPVRANTGELFF
>TRBD1|.|TRBJ1-2|TRBV11-2
TGTGCCAGCAGCTTAGACGGCGGGACAGGGGGCTATGGCTACACCTTC
CASSLDGGTGGYGYTF
>TRBD1|.|TRBJ1-1|TRBV29-1
TGCAGCGCGAACAGGGGGCGAGGCACTGAAGCTTTCTTT
CSANRGRGTEAFF
>.|once|TRBJ1-5|TRBV6-1
TGTGCCAGCAGTGAATTTGTTCGCCAGCCCCAGCATTTT
CASSEFVRQPQHF
>.|.|TRBJ2-7|TRBV10-2
TGCGCCAGCAGCCCACGGAGCCTCTACGAGCAGTACTTC
CASSPRSLYEQYF
>.|medium-sized|TRBJ2-2|TRBV5-4
TGTGCCAGCAGCTTGTCTAGCGACACCGGGGAGCTGTTTTTT
CASSLSSDTGELFF
>.|few|TRBJ2-7|TRBV18
TGTGCCAGCTCACCCGCCTACGAGCAGTACTTC
CASSPAYEQYF
>TRBD2|.|TRBJ2-3|TRBV10-2
TGCGCCGTGGCCTCCCGGCGGGGGAGGGAGACAGATACGCAGTATTTT
CAVASRRGRETDTQYF
>.|.|TRBJ2-7|TRBV6-1
TGTGCCAGCAGTGAAGCGCTTATGGGGGGCGGGTCCTACGAGCAGTACTTC
CASSEALMGGGSYEQYF
>TRBD1|.|TRBJ2-2|TRBV19
TGTGCCAGTACCCGACAGGGGCAAACCGGGGAGCTGTTTTTT
CASTRQGQTGELFF
>TRBD2|.|TRBJ2-7|TRBV28
TGTGCCAGCATTGGTCTAGCGGGAGGGCGGGAGCAGTACTTC
CASIGLAGGREQYF
>TRBD2|.|TRBJ2-1|TRBV7-2
TGTGCCAGCAGCCGGGACTACACCTCCTACAATGAGCAGTTCTTC
CASSRDYTSYNEQFF
>.|.|TRBJ2-5|TRBV19
TGTGCCAGTAGTCCCGAGACAGGACTGTACCAAGAGACCCAGTACTTC
CASSPETGLYQETQYF
>TRBD2|.|TRBJ2-7|TRBV7-2
TGTGCCAGCAGCTTTGGGAGCGGGGGAGCCTACGAGCAGTACTTC
CASSFGSGGAYEQYF
>.|.|TRBJ1-1|TRBV28
TGTGCCAGCAGTGCCTTCAGGTACACTGAAGCTTTCTTT
CASSAFRYTEAFF
>TRBD1|.|TRBJ2-5|TRBV2
TGTGCCAGCAGTGGGGACAGAACCCAAGAGACCCAGTACTTC
CASSGDRTQETQYF
>TRBD2|.|TRBJ2-3|TRBV28
TGTGCCAGCAGTTTAACCAGCGGGAGGGCTACAGATACGCAGTATTTT
CASSLTSGRATDTQYF
>TRBD1|once|TRBJ1-1|TRBV29-1
TGCAGCGTGTCCCGGGACAGGGTTACTGAAGCTTTCTTT
CSVSRDRVTEAFF
>TRBD2|.|TRBJ2-1|TRBV2
TGTGCCAGCATTGGACTAGCGGGGGCTCCCCCGGCGTTCTTC
CASIGLAGAPPAFF
>.|.|TRBJ2-3|TRBV5-6
TGTGCCAGCAGCCCGCCGGGGGACGGCACAGATACGCAGTATTTT
CASSPPGDGTDTQYF
>TRBD2|.|TRBJ2-6|TRBV5-6
TGTGCCAGCAGCTTGACTAGCGGGAGAGGTGGGGCCAACGTCCTGACTTTC
CASSLTSGRGGANVLTF
>TRBD2|few|TRBJ2-7|TRBV27
TGTGCCAGCAGTATAAAAGCGGGAGGGCCTTCCGAGCAGTACTTC
CASSIKAGGPSEQYF
>.|.|TRBJ2-3|TRBV5-1
TGCGCCAGCAGCTTCGCCACAGATACGCAGTATTTT
CASSFATDTQYF
>.|.|TRBJ1-1|TRBV12-5
TGTGCTAGTGGTTTGGGGGCTAGGGGTTTAGAACCCATGAACACTGAAGCTTTCTTT
CASGLGARGLEPMNTEAFF
>.|.|TRBJ1-1|TRBV30
TGTGCCTGGAGTCGAGGACAGACTGAAGCTTTCTTT
CAWSRGQTEAFF
>.|.|TRBJ2-2|TRBV9
TGTGCCAGCAGCGTCGGTCCTAACACCGGGGAGCTGTTTTTT
CASSVGPNTGELFF
>TRBD2|.|TRBJ2-5|TRBV5-1
TGCGCCAGCAGCTTTAGTAGTAGCGGGGAGACCCAGTACTTC
CASSFSSSGETQYF
>TRBD1|.|TRBJ1-5|TRBV7-8
TGTGCCAGCAGCTTAGGAGGGACAGCTAATAGCAATCAGCCCCAGCATTTT
CASSLGGTANSNQPQHF